The rows below give T cell receptor beta chains drawn from one sample of a study of cytomegalovirus exposure and HLA in healthy donors. Sequencing was performed with immunoSEQ multiplex PCR; in TCRdb, only in-frame clones are kept and a portion is missing. The sample has about 180,000 clones, roughly 80% seen once. The sequenced sample was PBMCs. These receptors all stem from a man between 18 and 29 years old in good health and CMV-seronegative. Both conserved end residues are part of each CDR3. A D gene is named only where the DNA matches it firmly. Size is stated for part of the rows, as once, few or many counts, or as a class when the clone is expanded.

TRBD2,-,TRBV5-6,TRBJ2-1,TGTGCCAGCAGCGGAGGGACTAGCGGGAGAAGCGATGAGCAGTTCTTC,CASSGGTSGRSDEQFF
-,-,TRBV6-6,TRBJ2-7,TGTGCCAGCACCTTGGACAGCTACGAGCAGTACTTC,CASTLDSYEQYF
TRBD1,-,TRBV29-1,TRBJ2-7,TGCAGCGTTTTGGGGGACAGGGTCGACGAGCAGTACTTC,CSVLGDRVDEQYF
-,-,TRBV10-3,TRBJ1-1,TGTGCCGTGGGTCGGGAGGGCGGAGTCATGAACACTGAAGCTTTCTTT,CAVGREGGVMNTEAFF
TRBD2,-,TRBV7-2,TRBJ2-1,TGTGCCAGCAGCCCCGTCCGGGGGGTTCTCTCTGATGAGCAGTTCTTC,CASSPVRGVLSDEQFF
-,-,TRBV6-6,TRBJ1-2,TGTGCCAGCAGTTACTCAGACCGACCGGCGGACACCTTC,CASSYSDRPADTF
TRBD1,-,TRBV27,TRBJ1-5,TGTGCCAGCAGTAACAGGGGGCTTAATCAGCCCCAGCATTTT,CASSNRGLNQPQHF
TRBD2,-,TRBV14,TRBJ2-1,TGTGCCAGCAGCCCGGGACTAGCGGAAAACAATGAGCAGTTCTTC,CASSPGLAENNEQFF
-,-,TRBV25-1,TRBJ2-7,TGTGCCAGCAGTGGGTCAGGGTGGTCCTACGAGCAGTACTTC,CASSGSGWSYEQYF
TRBD2,-,TRBV7-9,TRBJ2-5,TGTGCCGGCGTTCTCCCGCTAGCGGGAGAAGGGGGACAAGAGACCCAGTACTTC,CAGVLPLAGEGGQETQYF
-,-,TRBV10-2,TRBJ2-7,TGCGCCAGCAGTGACAGGGCCTACGAGCAGTACTTC,CASSDRAYEQYF
-,few,TRBV5-4,TRBJ2-1,TGTGCCAGCAGCCCTCCCGGCAATGAGCAGTTCTTC,CASSPPGNEQFF
-,-,TRBV4-1,TRBJ2-1,TGCGCCAGCAGCCAGGGTGTAGCAAATGAGCAGTTCTTC,CASSQGVANEQFF
TRBD2,-,TRBV28,TRBJ2-3,TGTGCCAGCAGTTTATCTAGCGGGAGAGAAGGGACAGATACGCAGTATTTT,CASSLSSGREGTDTQYF
-,-,TRBV20-1,TRBJ2-5,TGCAGTGCCCATCGGCAAGAGACCCAGTACTTC,CSAHRQETQYF
-,few,TRBV7-6,TRBJ1-3,TGTGCCAGCAGCTTAGTAGGAAACACCATATATTTT,CASSLVGNTIYF
-,-,TRBV19,TRBJ1-2,TGTGCCAGTAGTATTTGGAGGGCAGGCCCCTATGGCTACACCTTC,CASSIWRAGPYGYTF
TRBD2,-,TRBV9,TRBJ2-2,TGTGCCAGCAGCCATGGGGCTAGCGGGAGTAAAAAGAACACCGGGGAGCTGTTTTTT,CASSHGASGSKKNTGELFF
TRBD2,-,TRBV4-3,TRBJ2-1,TGCGCCAGCAGCCAAGATTTTCGGGAGGAGAGCAATGAGCAGTTCTTC,CASSQDFREESNEQFF
TRBD1,-,TRBV4-1,TRBJ1-4,TGCGCCAGCAGTTACACAGGGGAAGTTTATGAAAAACTGTTTTTT,CASSYTGEVYEKLFF
-,-,TRBV5-1,TRBJ2-1,TGCGCCAGCAGCTCCGACAGTACCTACAATGAGCAGTTCTTC,CASSSDSTYNEQFF
TRBD2,-,TRBV19,TRBJ2-1,TGTGCCAGTAGTTATTATGGGGGGGCCTACAATGAGCAGTTCTTC,CASSYYGGAYNEQFF
-,-,TRBV2,TRBJ2-2,TGTGCCAGCATAACGAACACCGGGGAGCTGTTTTTT,CASITNTGELFF
TRBD2,-,TRBV28,TRBJ2-1,TGTGCCAGCAGTGCCAGCGGGGTAACCTACAATGAGCAGTTCTTC,CASSASGVTYNEQFF
TRBD1,-,TRBV5-1,TRBJ1-6,TGCGCCAGCAGCACAGGGGATTCACCCCTCCACTTT,CASSTGDSPLHF
-,few,TRBV15,TRBJ2-3,TGTGCCACCAGCAGAACGGGGGGCGACGCAGATACGCAGTATTTT,CATSRTGGDADTQYF
TRBD1,-,TRBV28,TRBJ2-7,TGTGCCAGCAGTTTCTCGGGACAGGGTATCTACGAGCAGTACTTC,CASSFSGQGIYEQYF
TRBD1,-,TRBV6-4,TRBJ2-3,TGTGCCAGCAGTGAAGGACAGGAGACAGATACGCAGTATTTT,CASSEGQETDTQYF
-,-,TRBV5-1,TRBJ2-7,TGCGCCAGCAGCTTACGGACAGTTTCCGAGCAGTACTTC,CASSLRTVSEQYF
-,once,TRBV11-3,TRBJ2-4,TGTGCCAGCAGCTCAACCACGAGGTTTGCCATTCAGTACTTC,CASSSTTRFAIQYF
-,-,TRBV27,TRBJ2-7,TGTGCCAGCAGTTTATGGCCGACAGGAACCTACGAGCAGTACTTC,CASSLWPTGTYEQYF
TRBD1,-,TRBV11-3,TRBJ1-1,TGTGCCAGCAGCCGAGGTCAGGGGGCGGAAGCTTTCTTT,CASSRGQGAEAFF
-,-,TRBV19,TRBJ1-5,TGTGCCAGTAGTATAGGGGCAGAGCAGCCCCAGCATTTT,CASSIGAEQPQHF
TRBD1,-,TRBV4-2,TRBJ1-4,TGTGCCAGCAGCCAAGAAACAGGGGGGGCTGAAAAACTGTTTTTT,CASSQETGGAEKLFF
-,-,TRBV7-9,TRBJ1-2,TGTGCCAGCAGCTTAATCCCCCGAGCCTATGGCTACACCTTC,CASSLIPRAYGYTF